This T cell receptor (beta chain) came from a study of OX40 agonist ivuxolimab in advanced cancers. In the study overall: Antecedent anti-PD-1, anti-PD-L1 or anti-CTLA-4 therapy was permissible, with over 35% having received some.

A few counts support this clone. Antigen: not known. With 3 bases removed from V and 5 bases from J, the gap between germline ends came to 3 bases. Germline CDR1 is SGDLS and CDR2 is YYNGEE. The length of the CDR3 is 11 residues. This table comes from immunoSEQ multiplex PCR, and its TCRdb copy is limited to in-frame clones, with some not included. The data contain tens of thousands of clones, 84% of them singletons. General study results and limits: Expanded clones were, on average, more numerous among CD8+ T cells than CD4+.

This receptor was identified in an adult with an advanced solid tumor such as melanoma, head and neck, liver or kidney cancer. The chain combines TRBV9 with TRBJ2-1; D uncertain. The sample was CD4+ or CD8+ T cells sorted from blood, taken in a trial of the OX40 agonist ivuxolimab. CDR3 loop: CASSAHNEQFF. Here the CDR3 DNA reads TGTGCCAGCAGCGCCCACAATGAGCAGTTCTTC.